This T cell receptor beta chain was captured in a study of blood T cell repertoires in COVID-19. Study at large: Sources were T cells, B-cell-depleted T cells, or PBMCs; the material itself was cDNA or gDNA.

As processed by the authors: Reference gene primer amplification yielded estimated nucleated cell counts. Assay used: immunoSEQ multiplex PCR; TCRdb lists only in-frame clones, some missing. The DNA gave D and trimming, while V, J and clone size come from that table. The sample has approximately 300,000 clones; roughly 90% are singletons. The length of the CDR3 is 14 residues. Per the germline V gene, CDR1 is MDHEN and CDR2 is SYDVKM. The V end was cut by 6 bases, the J end by 2 bases, with 11 bases between. The sequence was collected from a woman in her 30s who had recovered from COVID-19. The chain uses TRBV28 and TRBJ2-1; D is undetermined. Sequenced material: PBMCs or T cells enriched from blood (not recorded which). DNA for the CDR3: TGTGCCAGCAGCGCCCCGCAGACCTACAATGAGCAGTTCTTC. Protein product: CASSAPQTYNEQFF.